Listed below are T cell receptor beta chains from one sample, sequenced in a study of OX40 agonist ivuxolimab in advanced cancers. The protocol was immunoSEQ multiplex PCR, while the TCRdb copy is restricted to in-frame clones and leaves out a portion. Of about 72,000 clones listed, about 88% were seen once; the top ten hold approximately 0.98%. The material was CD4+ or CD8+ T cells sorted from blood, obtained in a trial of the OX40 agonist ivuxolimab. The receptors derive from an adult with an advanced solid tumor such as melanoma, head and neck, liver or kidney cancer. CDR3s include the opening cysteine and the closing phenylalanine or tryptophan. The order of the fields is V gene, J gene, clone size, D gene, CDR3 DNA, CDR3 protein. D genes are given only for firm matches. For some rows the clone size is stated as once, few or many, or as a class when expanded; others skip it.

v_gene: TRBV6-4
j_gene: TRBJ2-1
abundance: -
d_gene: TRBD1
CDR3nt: TGTGCCAGCAGTGCCTCCATCGGACAGGGGATCAATGAGCAGTTCTTC
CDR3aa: CASSASIGQGINEQFF

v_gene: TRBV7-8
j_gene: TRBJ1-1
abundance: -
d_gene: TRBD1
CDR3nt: TGTGCCAGCAGCTTAGTAGGGGACAGAGCTATGAACACTGAAGCTTTCTTT
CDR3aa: CASSLVGDRAMNTEAFF

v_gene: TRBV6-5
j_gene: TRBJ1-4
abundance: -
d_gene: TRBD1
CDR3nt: TGTGCCAGCAGGACGGGACAGCTCTCTAATGAAAAACTGTTTTTT
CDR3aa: CASRTGQLSNEKLFF

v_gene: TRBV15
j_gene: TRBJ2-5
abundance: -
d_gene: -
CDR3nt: TGTGCCACCAGCAGAGACAGGGGCCAAGAGACCCAGTACTTC
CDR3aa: CATSRDRGQETQYF

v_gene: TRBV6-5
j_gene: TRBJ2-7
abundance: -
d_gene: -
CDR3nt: TGTGCCAGCAGTGAGACGATTCAGTACTTC
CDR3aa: CASSETIQYF

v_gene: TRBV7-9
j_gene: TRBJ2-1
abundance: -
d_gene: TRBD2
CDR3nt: TGTGCCAGCAGCATTAGCGGGGGGGCCCCCTACAATGAGCAGTTCTTC
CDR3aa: CASSISGGAPYNEQFF

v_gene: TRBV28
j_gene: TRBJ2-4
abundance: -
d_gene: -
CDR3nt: TGTGCCAGCAGTTCAGGACAGACGAAAGGTATTCAGTACTTC
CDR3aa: CASSSGQTKGIQYF

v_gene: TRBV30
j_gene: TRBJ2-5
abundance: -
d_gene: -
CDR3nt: TGTGCCAGGACCGGGGAACTTCAGGAGACCCAGTACTTC
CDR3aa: CARTGELQETQYF

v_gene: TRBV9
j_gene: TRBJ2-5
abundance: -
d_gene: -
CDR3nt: TGTGCCAGCAGCGTAGCTAACCAAGAGACCCAGTACTTC
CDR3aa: CASSVANQETQYF

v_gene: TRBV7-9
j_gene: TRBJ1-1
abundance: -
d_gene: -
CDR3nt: TGTGCCAGCAGCTTGTGGGACAACACTGAAGCTTTCTTT
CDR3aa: CASSLWDNTEAFF

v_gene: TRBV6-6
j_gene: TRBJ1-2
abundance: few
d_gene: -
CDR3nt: TGTGCCAGCAGTACCGGGCGGCGAGGGGATGGCTACACCTTC
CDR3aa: CASSTGRRGDGYTF

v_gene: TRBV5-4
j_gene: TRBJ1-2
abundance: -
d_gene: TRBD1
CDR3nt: TGTGCCAGCAGCTATCCGGGACAGCTACCCTATGGCTACACCTTC
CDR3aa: CASSYPGQLPYGYTF

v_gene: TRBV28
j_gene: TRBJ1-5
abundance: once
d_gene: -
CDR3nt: TGTGCCAGCAATTCCGGTCAGGGCGGTTATCAGCCCCAGCATTTT
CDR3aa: CASNSGQGGYQPQHF

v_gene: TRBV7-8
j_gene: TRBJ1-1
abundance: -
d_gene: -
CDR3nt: TGTGCCAGCAGCTTAGTGGGGGGGAACACTGAAGCTTTCTTT
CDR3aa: CASSLVGGNTEAFF

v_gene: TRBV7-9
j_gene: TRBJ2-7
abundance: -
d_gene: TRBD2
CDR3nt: TGTGCCAGCAGTACGCGGGGGGGCGTCTACGAGCAGTACTTC
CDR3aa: CASSTRGGVYEQYF

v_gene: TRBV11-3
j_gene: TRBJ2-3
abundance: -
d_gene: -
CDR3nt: TGTGCCAGCAGCTTAGTAGGCAGGTATGGAGATACGCAGTATTTT
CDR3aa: CASSLVGRYGDTQYF

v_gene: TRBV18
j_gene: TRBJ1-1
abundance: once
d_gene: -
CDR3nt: TGTGCCAGCTCACCAAAACTCGGGTTAGCTTTCTTT
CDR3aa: CASSPKLGLAFF

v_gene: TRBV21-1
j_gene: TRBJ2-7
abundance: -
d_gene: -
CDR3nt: TGTGCCAGCAGCAAAATATACGCTATGGGACACCGATCCGAGCAGTACTTC
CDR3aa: CASSKIYAMGHRSEQYF

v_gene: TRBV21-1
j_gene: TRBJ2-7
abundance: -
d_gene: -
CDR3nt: TGTGCCAGCAGCAAAGGCCGTAGGGGACACGAGCAGTACTTC
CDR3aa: CASSKGRRGHEQYF

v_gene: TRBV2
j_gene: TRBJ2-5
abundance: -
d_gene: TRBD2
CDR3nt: TGTGCCAGCAGTGAGACTAGCGGTTCCCAAGAGACCCAGTACTTC
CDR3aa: CASSETSGSQETQYF

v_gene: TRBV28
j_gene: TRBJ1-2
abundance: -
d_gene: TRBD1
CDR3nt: TGTGCCAGCAGCCAATGGGACAGGCTCCAGTATGGCTACACCTTC
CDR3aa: CASSQWDRLQYGYTF

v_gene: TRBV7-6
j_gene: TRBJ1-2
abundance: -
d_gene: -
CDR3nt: TGTGCCAGTGCGTTGGGGCCTAAGGGAATTAACTATGGCTACACCTTC
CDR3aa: CASALGPKGINYGYTF

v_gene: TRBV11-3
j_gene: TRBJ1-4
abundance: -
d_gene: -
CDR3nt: TGTGCCAGCAGCCTTGCCTTTGCAACTAATGAAAAACTGTTTTTT
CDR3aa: CASSLAFATNEKLFF

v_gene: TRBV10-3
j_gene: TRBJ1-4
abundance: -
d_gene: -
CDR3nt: TGTGCCATCAGTGAGTCGAGTGAAAAACTGTTTTTT
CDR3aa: CAISESSEKLFF

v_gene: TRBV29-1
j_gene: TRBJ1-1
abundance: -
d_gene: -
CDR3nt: TGCAGCGTTGAAAGGGGGGTCACTGAAGCTTTCTTT
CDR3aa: CSVERGVTEAFF

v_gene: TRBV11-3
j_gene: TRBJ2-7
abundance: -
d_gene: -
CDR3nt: TGTGCCAGCAGCTCATCCTACGAGCAGTACTTC
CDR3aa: CASSSSYEQYF

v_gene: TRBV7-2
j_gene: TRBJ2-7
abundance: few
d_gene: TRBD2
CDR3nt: TGTGCCAGCAGCTTAGCGGCTAGCGGCTACTACGAGCAGTACTTC
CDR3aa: CASSLAASGYYEQYF

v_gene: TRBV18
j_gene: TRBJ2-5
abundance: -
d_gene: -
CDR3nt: TGTGCCAGCTCACGGTCAACCCAGCTTCAAGAGACCCAGTACTTC
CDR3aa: CASSRSTQLQETQYF

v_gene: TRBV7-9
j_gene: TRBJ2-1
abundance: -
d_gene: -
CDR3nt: TGTGCCAGCAGCGCGTCCGGACCATGGGATGAGCAGTTCTTC
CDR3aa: CASSASGPWDEQFF

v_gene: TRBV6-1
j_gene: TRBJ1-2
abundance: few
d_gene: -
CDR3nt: TGTGCCAGCAGTGATACGATTGATGGCTACACCTTC
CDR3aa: CASSDTIDGYTF

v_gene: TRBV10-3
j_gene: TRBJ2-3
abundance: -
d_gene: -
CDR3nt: TGTGCCATCAGTGAGTCAAAGCAGGATACGCAGTATTTT
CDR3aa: CAISESKQDTQYF

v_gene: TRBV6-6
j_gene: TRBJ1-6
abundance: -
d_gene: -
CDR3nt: TGTGCCAGCAGACAAACAGGGAGCTCCTATAATTCACCCCTCCACTTT
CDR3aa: CASRQTGSSYNSPLHF

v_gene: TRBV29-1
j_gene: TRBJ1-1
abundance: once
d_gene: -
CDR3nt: TGCAGCGTTGGTTATTTGGGGACCACTGAAGCTTTCTTT
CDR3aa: CSVGYLGTTEAFF

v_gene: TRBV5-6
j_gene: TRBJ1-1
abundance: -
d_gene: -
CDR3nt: TGTGCCAGCAGCCCCCCCCACGGCAGCACTGAAGCTTTCTTT
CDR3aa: CASSPPHGSTEAFF

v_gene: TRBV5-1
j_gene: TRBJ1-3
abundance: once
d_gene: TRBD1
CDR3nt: TGCGCCAGCAGCTTGGGGACAGGGGACGGAAACACCATATATTTT
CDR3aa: CASSLGTGDGNTIYF

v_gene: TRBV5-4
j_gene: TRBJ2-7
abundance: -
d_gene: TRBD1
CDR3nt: TGTGCCAGCAGCACTGGACAGGGGGCGACGTCTTACGAGCAGTACTTC
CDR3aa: CASSTGQGATSYEQYF

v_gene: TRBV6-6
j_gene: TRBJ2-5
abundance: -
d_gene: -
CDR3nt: TGTGCCAGCAGTTACTCGATTGGGGGCCGGGGAGAGACCCAGTACTTC
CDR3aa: CASSYSIGGRGETQYF

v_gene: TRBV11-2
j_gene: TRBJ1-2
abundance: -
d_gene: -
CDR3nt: TGTGCCAGCAGCTTAGAGGGTACAGTTAACTATGGCTACACCTTC
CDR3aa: CASSLEGTVNYGYTF

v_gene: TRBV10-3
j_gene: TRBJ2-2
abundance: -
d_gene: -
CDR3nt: TGTGCCACGGGGGGCAGGTCGAACACCGGGGAGCTGTTTTTT
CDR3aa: CATGGRSNTGELFF

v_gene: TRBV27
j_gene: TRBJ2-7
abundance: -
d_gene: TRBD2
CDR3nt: TGTGCCAGCAGTTTCGAGCGGGGACCCTACGAGCAGTACTTC
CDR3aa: CASSFERGPYEQYF

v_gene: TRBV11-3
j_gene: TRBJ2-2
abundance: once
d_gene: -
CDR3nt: TGTGCCAGCAGCTTGACGGGGGGCGCCGGGGAGCTGTTTTTT
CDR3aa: CASSLTGGAGELFF

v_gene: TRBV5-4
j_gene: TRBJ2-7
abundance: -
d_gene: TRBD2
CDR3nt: TGTGCCAGCAGCTTGGCCCTAGCGGGCTACGAGCAGTACTTC
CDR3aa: CASSLALAGYEQYF

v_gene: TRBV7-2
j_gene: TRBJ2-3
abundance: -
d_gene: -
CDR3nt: TGTGCCAGCAGCTTAGGTCAGCCTAGCGAGGGGGCGACGCAGTATTTT
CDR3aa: CASSLGQPSEGATQYF

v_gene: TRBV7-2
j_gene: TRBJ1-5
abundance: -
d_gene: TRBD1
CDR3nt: TGTGCCAGCAGCCCCTTACCAGGGGGCGGTCAGCCCCAGCATTTT
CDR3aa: CASSPLPGGGQPQHF

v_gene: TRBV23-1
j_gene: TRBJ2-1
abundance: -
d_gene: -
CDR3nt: TGCGCCAGCAGTCAATCGACTGGGAGTGAGCAGTTCTTC
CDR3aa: CASSQSTGSEQFF

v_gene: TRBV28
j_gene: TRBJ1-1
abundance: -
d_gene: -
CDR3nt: TGTGCCAGCAGTTTATACGGGACAGAAGCTTTCTTT
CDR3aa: CASSLYGTEAFF

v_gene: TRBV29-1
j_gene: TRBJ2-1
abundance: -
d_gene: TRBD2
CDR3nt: TGCAGCGTTGGAGGGACTATTTCTAACTTCAATGAGCAGTTCTTC
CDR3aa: CSVGGTISNFNEQFF

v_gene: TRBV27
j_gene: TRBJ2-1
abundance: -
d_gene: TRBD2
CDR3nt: TGTGCCAGCAAACCTAGCGGGGCCACACATCTCGAGCAGTTCTTC
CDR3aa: CASKPSGATHLEQFF

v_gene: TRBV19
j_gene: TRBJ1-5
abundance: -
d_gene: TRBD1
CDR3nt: TGTGCCAGTAGTATAACCCGGGACAGCGATCAGCCCCAGCATTTT
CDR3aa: CASSITRDSDQPQHF

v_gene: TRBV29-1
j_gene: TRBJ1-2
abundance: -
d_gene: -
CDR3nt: TGCAGCGTTGATACCGGGGTTCGGGGCTACACCTTC
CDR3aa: CSVDTGVRGYTF